The 30 T cell receptor beta chains given below trace back to one sample, sequenced in a study of human T cells and chemical hapten exposure. As to time point: pre-sensitization, week 0. Treatment reported: therapeutic diphenylcyclopropenone sensitization with weekly scalp DPC. Via MiXCR, TCRdb re-called the RACE reads, giving one row per CDR3 protein. Among a few hundred thousand distinct CDR3 sequences listed, roughly 6% were seen once. The sequencing here drew on whole blood, taken in connection with sensitization to the hapten diphenylcyclopropenone (DPC). These receptor sequences come from a young woman with alopecia areata. Some clones in this sample may be carry-over from other donors' samples.

J is TRBJ2-5 and V is TRBV12-3 or TRBV12-4; 8 bases match TRBD1. The V segment lost 4 bases and the J segment 4 bases; nucleotides outside the gene matches: 8. CDR3 size: 15 residues. Here the CDR3 reads CASSSSGQALETQYF. The CDR3 bases are TGTGCCAGCAGTTCCTCGGGACAGGCCTTAGAGACCCAGTACTTC.

This clonotype was counted a few times. The chain uses TRBV6-5 and TRBJ2-3; perhaps D is TRBD1 or TRBD2 (7 bases each). Trimming shortened V by 6 bases and J by 5 bases, and 18 bases separated the two germline ends. The V gene's germline CDR1 is MNHEY and CDR2 SVGAGI. This CDR3 spans 15 amino acids. The CDR3 DNA is TGTGCCAGCAGCCCCAGGGGGGGGCGAAAAGATACGCAGTATTTT. Its protein is CASSPRGGRKDTQYF.

This clonotype occurred many times. V gene TRBV28 combines with J gene TRBJ2-7; 9 bases are a match to TRBD1. The CDR3 sequence is 16 residues long. The germline V gene has CDR1 MDHEN and CDR2 SYDVKM. J was trimmed by 2 bases and V by 5 bases; bases with no gene match: 10. This CDR3 reads CASSPPGTGNPYEQYF. CDR3 sequence (DNA): TGTGCCAGCAGTCCACCCGGGACAGGGAATCCCTACGAGCAGTACTTC.

This clonotype was counted ten times or more. This chain links TRBV5-6 with TRBJ2-7; tentative D call: TRBD2 (6 bases). Germline V gene lookup returns CDR1 SGHDT and CDR2 YYEEEE. The CDR3 has 12 amino acids. The ends were cut back, 4 bases at V and 1 base at J, with 6 bases in the middle. The CDR3 DNA is TGTGCCAGCAGCGGGGGGTCCTACGAGCAGTACTTC. Translation gives CASSGGSYEQYF. Full variable domain (missing parts from reference TRBV5-6 and TRBJ2-7): DAGVTQSPTHLIKTRGQQVTLRCSPKSGHDTVSWYQQALGQGPQFIFQYYEEEERQRGNFPDRFSGHQFPNYSSELNVNALLLGDSALYLCASSGGSYEQYFGPGTRLTVT.

This clonotype was recorded at least ten times. The chain has TRBV2 and TRBJ2-5; D not resolved. The germline CDR1 and CDR2 sequences are SNHLY and FYNNEI. CDR3 length: 12 amino acids. Trimming took off 6 bases at V and 4 bases at J, with 9 bases between the two ends. For the CDR3, the DNA is TGTGCCAGCAGACAAGACATAGAGACCCAGTACTTC. Its translation is CASRQDIETQYF.

Many counts were recorded for this clonotype. The chain recombines TRBV24-1 with TRBJ1-6; D is undetermined. The CDR3 totals 11 residues. Per the germline V gene, CDR1 is KGHDR and CDR2 is SFDVKD. The germline V and J ends were trimmed by 12 bases and 7 bases, with 9 bases remaining between them. Here the CDR3 DNA reads TGTGCCCGCGGCGGAAATTCACCCCTCCACTTT. Encoded protein: CARGGNSPLHF.

In this sample, this clonotype turned up many times. The chain recombines TRBV29-1 with TRBJ2-7, with TRBD2 as a possible D gene (5 bases). Germline CDR1 and CDR2: SQVTM and ANQGSEA. The CDR3 is 11 residues long. V lost 4 bases and J lost 3, with 7 bases in between. The CDR3 reads CSVARDYEQYF. In DNA, the CDR3 is TGCAGCGTTGCCCGGGACTACGAGCAGTACTTC.

This clonotype showed up many times. The chain has TRBV5-1 and TRBJ2-5, with TRBD2 matching over 8 bases. This CDR3 is built from 16 residues. Trimming cost V 2 bases and J 3 bases; bases outside gene matches: 9. Germline assignment: CDR1 SGHRS and CDR2 YFSETQ. DNA of the CDR3: TGCGCCAGCAGCTTCGGCTACGGGGGGGGCGAAGAGACCCAGTACTTC. Its translation: CASSFGYGGGEETQYF.

V gene TRBV12-3 or TRBV12-4 combines with J gene TRBJ1-5; 8 bases line up with TRBD1. The CDR3 consists of 16 residues. Trimming removed 5 bases from V and 0 bases from J; junction bases left unmatched: 6. The CDR3 DNA follows: TGTGCCAGCAGTCTCGGGACAGGCTATAGCAATCAGCCCCAGCATTTT. Translation gives CASSLGTGYSNQPQHF.

CDR3 nucleotides: TGTGCCAGCAGCTTGAGAGAAGGCTCCTGGGGCACTGAAGCTTTCTTT. This gives the protein CASSLREGSWGTEAFF. The chain has TRBV5-5 and TRBJ1-1, with no clear D. The germline V gene has CDR1 SGHKS and CDR2 YYEKEE (reference sequence). Trimming removed 1 base from V and 4 bases from J, with 17 bases in between. The CDR3 extends over 16 amino acids. Supplemented by reference TRBV5-5 and TRBJ1-1, the full variable domain reads DAGVTQSPTHLIKTRGQQVTLRCSPISGHKSVSWYQQVLGQGPQFIFQYYEKEERGRGNFPDRFSARQFPNYSSELNVNALLLGDSALYLCASSLREGSWGTEAFFGQGTRLTVV.

The J gene is TRBJ2-3, the V gene TRBV3-1, with a tentative D call TRBD1 (6 bases). Germline CDR1 LGHDT, CDR2 YNNKEL (reference sequence). V lost 4 bases to trimming and J lost 0 bases, with 11 bases between them. CDR3 size: 15 residues. The CDR3 DNA follows: TGTGCCAGCAGCCCTCAGGGGCCCAGCACAGATACGCAGTATTTT. This translates into CASSPQGPSTDTQYF.

There are a few counts of this clonotype. CDR3 residues: CASSLTIGSEQFF. The CDR3 nucleotides read TGTGCCAGCAGCTTAACTATTGGTAGTGAGCAGTTCTTC. V and J are TRBV7-3 and TRBJ2-1; no reliable D call. The CDR3 is 13 residues long. Trimming took off 0 bases at V and 9 bases at J, with 9 bases between the two ends. The germline V gene encodes CDR1 SGHTA and CDR2 FQGTGA.

This clonotype was recorded at least ten times. The chain uses TRBV6-6 and TRBJ2-3, with no clear D. Germline lookup yields CDR1 MNHNY and CDR2 SVGAGI (reference sequence). V was trimmed by 1 base and J by 1 base, leaving 3 bases between them. The CDR3 loop spans 13 amino acids. This CDR3 is CASSYFRTDTQYF. The CDR3 region has the DNA TGTGCCAGCAGTTACTTCCGCACAGATACGCAGTATTTT.

The sample holds many counts of this clonotype. CDR3 loop: CSATTGVMTEAFF. The CDR3 bases are TGCAGCGCTACAACAGGGGTTATGACTGAAGCTTTCTTT. V gene TRBV29-1 combines with J gene TRBJ1-1; 7 positions agree with TRBD1. The CDR3 totals 13 residues. V was clipped by 7 bases and J by 5 bases; unmatched bases: 10. Germline V gene sequence: CDR1 SQVTM, CDR2 ANQGSEA.

This chain joins TRBV5-5 and TRBJ1-5, with TRBD1 matching over 10 bases. Looked up from germline, CDR1 is SGHKS and CDR2 is YYEKEE (reference sequence). V was pared by 8 bases and J by 5 bases, with 10 bases of the junction left unmatched. The CDR3 extends over 15 amino acids. The CDR3 nucleotides are TGTGCCAGTCGACCGGGACAGGGGCCCCATCAGCCCCAGCATTTT. It yields the protein CASRPGQGPHQPQHF. The whole variable domain, filled in from reference TRBV5-5 and TRBJ1-5, reads DAGVTQSPTHLIKTRGQQVTLRCSPISGHKSVSWYQQVLGQGPQFIFQYYEKEERGRGNFPDRFSARQFPNYSSELNVNALLLGDSALYLCASRPGQGPHQPQHFGDGTRLSIL.

This clonotype was detected ten times or more. The rearrangement uses TRBV4-2 and TRBJ2-1; TRBD2 matches 8 bases. With 4 bases clipped from V and 10 bases from J, the junction kept 6 bases outside the gene matches. The germline V gene has CDR1 LGHNA and CDR2 YNFKEQ. CDR3 length equals 13 residues. The CDR3 here is CASSPSQRGEQFF. The CDR3, as DNA: TGTGCCAGCAGCCCTTCTCAGCGGGGGGAGCAGTTCTTC.

This clonotype was seen only a few times. V usage is TRBV4-3 and J usage is TRBJ2-7; 7 bases line up with TRBD2. CDR3 length equals 15 residues. The germline CDR1 and CDR2 sequences are LGHNA and YSLEER. After removal of 0 bases from V and 7 bases from J, the junction contained 9 bases not matched to a gene. CDR3 sequence (DNA): TGCGCCAGCAGCCAAGATCATGGACTAGTAGTAGAGCAGTACTTC. This encodes CASSQDHGLVVEQYF.

This clonotype was counted many times. The chain links TRBV7-2 to TRBJ2-1; D unclear. Germline V lookup: CDR1 SGHTA, CDR2 FQGNSA. With 3 bases removed from V and 4 bases from J, the gap between germline ends came to 7 bases. The CDR3 is 13 amino acids. In nucleotides, the CDR3 is TGTGCCAGCAGCTTCGACCCATACAATGAGCAGTTCTTC. Translated, it gives CASSFDPYNEQFF.

There are many counts of this clonotype. The chain employs TRBV27 and TRBJ1-6; tentative D call: TRBD1 (5 bases). V was cut by 5 bases and J by 3 bases, with 11 bases left in between. This CDR3 contains 15 residues. Germline CDR1 is MNHEY and CDR2 is SMNVEV (reference sequence). CDR3: CASSLMGGYNSPLHF. CDR3 nucleotide sequence: TGTGCCAGCAGTCTCATGGGGGGCTATAATTCACCCCTCCACTTT.

This clonotype appeared many times. The chain combines TRBV6-5 with TRBJ1-5; TRBD1 aligns across 7 bases. In germline, CDR1 is MNHEY, CDR2 SVGAGI. This CDR3 spans 14 amino acids. V lost 3 bases to trimming and J lost 6 bases; unmatched junction nucleotides: 5. The CDR3 DNA follows: TGTGCCAGCAGTTATAGCAGGGGGGTTCAGCCCCAGCATTTT. Amino acids: CASSYSRGVQPQHF.

In its sample, this clonotype was seen many times. The chain employs TRBV12-3 or TRBV12-4 and TRBJ1-2, with D hard to call. The CDR3 extends over 13 amino acids. V was cut by 7 bases and J by 6 bases, with 15 bases left in between. The CDR3 nucleotides read TGTGCCAGCACCTCCTTGAGCTCCGATGGCTACACCTTC. It translates to CASTSLSSDGYTF.

This clonotype occurred many times. The J gene is TRBJ1-1, the V gene TRBV7-2, with no clear D. V was pared by 5 bases and J by 3 bases, with 13 bases between. CDR3 size: 14 residues. The V gene's germline CDR1 is SGHTA and CDR2 FQGNSA. The CDR3 DNA reads as TGTGCCAGCAGCCTGCCCGGCAGCCACACTGAAGCTTTCTTT. Translation gives CASSLPGSHTEAFF.

V and J are TRBV6-5 and TRBJ1-2, with a tentative D call TRBD1 (5 bases). V dropped 6 bases and J dropped 3 bases, with 17 bases sitting between them. The CDR3 runs to 15 residues. Per the germline V gene, CDR1 is MNHEY and CDR2 is SVGAGI. CDR3 in amino acids: CASSNLRRGYYGYTF. CDR3 nucleotide sequence: TGTGCCAGCAGCAACTTACGCCGGGGCTACTATGGCTACACCTTC.

This clonotype was counted only a few times. This rearrangement joins TRBV7-3 to TRBJ2-7; TRBD2 might be the D (6 bases). The V gene's germline CDR1 is SGHTA and CDR2 FQGTGA. V lost 1 base, J lost 1 base, and 17 bases lay in between. This CDR3 region has 17 residues. The CDR3 loop is CASSLIGVRDSSYEQYF. DNA of the CDR3: TGTGCCAGCAGCTTAATAGGGGTCAGGGACTCTTCCTACGAGCAGTACTTC.

This clonotype was seen at least ten times. The chain recombines TRBV4-3 with TRBJ2-5; weak D call: TRBD2 (5 bases). Deletions cut 0 bases from V and 5 bases from J, with 16 bases between. CDR3 length equals 16 residues. Germline-derived CDR1 and CDR2 are LGHNA and YSLEER. The DNA of the CDR3 is TGCGCCAGCAGCCAAGAAAGGTTCCATGGGGAGGAGACCCAGTACTTC. This gives the protein CASSQERFHGEETQYF.

The chain uses TRBV7-9 and TRBJ2-5, with a weak D call TRBD2 (5 bases). With 4 bases removed from V and 1 base from J, the gap between germline ends came to 10 bases. The V gene's germline CDR1 is SEHNR and CDR2 FQNEAQ (reference sequence). The CDR3 extends over 14 amino acids. CDR3 in DNA: TGTGCCAGCAGCTCCCTGGAGGTCCAAGAGACCCAGTACTTC. This gives the protein CASSSLEVQETQYF.

Ten or more counts support this clonotype. The chain recombines TRBV7-3 with TRBJ2-2, with TRBD1 matching 7 bases. The V segment lost 4 bases and the J segment 3 bases; nucleotides outside the gene matches: 5. The CDR3 contains 15 residues. Germline assignment: CDR1 SGHTA and CDR2 FQGTGA. DNA of the CDR3: TGTGCCAGCAGCTCAGCCGGGACAGACACCGGGGAGCTGTTTTTT. Protein: CASSSAGTDTGELFF. The whole variable domain, filled in from reference TRBV7-3 and TRBJ2-2, reads GAGVSQTPSNKVTEKGKYVELRCDPISGHTALYWYRQSLGQGPEFLIYFQGTGAADDSGLPNDRFFAVRPEGSVSTLKIQRTERGDSAVYLCASSSAGTDTGELFFGEGSRLTVL.

This clonotype occurred many times. The chain recombines TRBV7-8 with TRBJ1-1; D not resolved. Trimming cost V 1 base and J 4 bases, with 10 bases left between them. The CDR3 has 14 residues. Germline-derived CDR1 and CDR2 are SGHVS and FQNEAQ. CDR3 sequence: CASSLVAIATEAFF. DNA for the CDR3: TGTGCCAGCAGCTTAGTGGCGATAGCCACTGAAGCTTTCTTT.

The J gene is TRBJ1-1, the V gene TRBV7-9; D is uncertain. This CDR3 is 13 amino acids long. Looked up from germline, CDR1 is SEHNR and CDR2 is FQNEAQ (reference sequence). Trimming took off 1 base at V and 5 bases at J, with 8 bases between the two ends. CDR3 loop: CASSLVGRTEAFF. CDR3 in DNA: TGTGCCAGCAGCTTAGTAGGGAGGACTGAAGCTTTCTTT.

The sample holds a few counts of this clonotype. The rearrangement joins TRBV7-2 to TRBJ2-1; D might be TRBD1 or TRBD2, each matching 5 bases. CDR1 and CDR2 (germline): SGHTA, FQGNSA. The CDR3 loop spans 16 amino acids. V was trimmed by 6 bases and J by 3 bases, leaving 18 bases between them. CDR3 residues: CASSYDRDRFYNEQFF. The CDR3 region has the DNA TGTGCCAGCAGTTACGACCGGGACCGCTTCTACAATGAGCAGTTCTTC.